This entry lists 29 T cell receptor beta chains sequenced from one sample in a study of T cell responses to AZD1222 COVID-19 vaccine. Data came from immunoSEQ multiplex PCR; TCRdb stores just in-frame clones and leaves some out. The profile shows 100,000 to 150,000 clones, 90% of them singletons. The specimen comprised peripheral blood, sampled on day 0 of MenACWY control vaccination. These receptors came from an adult in good health.

The chain combines TRBV4-1 with TRBJ2-1; 7 bases align to TRBD2. The ends lost 0 bases at V and 4 bases at J; junction bases unmatched: 9. The CDR3 totals 17 residues. Germline assignment: CDR1 MGHRA and CDR2 YSYEKL. CDR3 coding DNA: TGCGCCAGCAGCCAAGAGCACCGGGGTAGCGGGTACAATGAGCAGTTCTTC. This gives the protein CASSQEHRGSGYNEQFF.

This clone was seen a few times. V usage is TRBV5-4 and J usage is TRBJ2-7; D is ambiguous. The germline V gene encodes CDR1 SGHNT and CDR2 YYREEE (reference sequence). The CDR3 totals 16 residues. V was pared by 0 bases and J by 2 bases, with 15 bases between. CDR3 nucleotides: TGTGCCAGCAGCTTGGATCCTCGCAGCCAAACCTACGAGCAGTACGTC. It is translated as CASSLDPRSQTYEQYV.

The chain links TRBV4-2 to TRBJ2-1; D perhaps matches TRBD2 (5 bases). Between the trimmed V and J ends, which lost 1 base and 0 bases, there was a span of 10 bases. The CDR3 has 16 amino acids. Germline-derived CDR1 and CDR2 are LGHNA and YNFKEQ. The CDR3 DNA follows: TGTGCCAGCAGCCAAGGGTATGAGGGCTCCTACAATGAGCAGTTCTTC. Encoded protein: CASSQGYEGSYNEQFF.

This clone appeared a single time. V and J are TRBV7-2 and TRBJ1-6, with D unresolved. Germline CDR1 is SGHTA and CDR2 is FQGNSA. This CDR3 has 14 residues. V lost 4 bases to trimming and J lost 10 bases, with 14 bases between them. The CDR3 is CASSYQKGGSPLHF. CDR3 nucleotides: TGTGCCAGCAGCTACCAGAAGGGCGGCTCACCCCTCCACTTT.

V gene TRBV19 combines with J gene TRBJ1-6; D possibly corresponds to TRBD1 (6 bases). V was trimmed by 4 bases and J by 6 bases, leaving 16 bases between them. The CDR3 loop spans 16 amino acids. Germline V lookup: CDR1 LNHDA, CDR2 SQIVND (reference sequence). CDR3 region: CASSNLWSGANSPLHF. CDR3 DNA: TGTGCCAGTAGTAACCTCTGGTCAGGGGCTAATTCACCCCTCCACTTT.

CDR3 bases: TGTGCCAGCAGCGCCAGACAGGGGTGGGAGACCCAGTACTTC. This codes for CASSARQGWETQYF. The chain recombines TRBV9 with TRBJ2-5, with 8 positions matching TRBD1. This CDR3 is built from 14 residues. Germline CDR1 SGDLS, CDR2 YYNGEE. Trimming took 3 bases from V and 5 from J; bases not matched to a gene: 6.

This clone was seen a handful of times. J is TRBJ2-7 and V is TRBV6-2 or TRBV6-3; TRBD2 aligns across 7 bases. The CDR3 covers 14 residues. CDR1 is MNHEY and CDR2 is SVGEGT in the germline V gene. V was pared by 6 bases and J by 3 bases, with 8 bases of the junction left unmatched. CDR3 in DNA: TGTGCCAGCAGCCTCAGGGAGGGGAGCTACGAGCAGTACTTC. It codes for CASSLREGSYEQYF.

The rearrangement links TRBV20-1 to TRBJ2-7; 8 nucleotides agree with TRBD1. Trimming cost V 3 bases and J 6 bases; bases outside gene matches: 7. Germline assignment: CDR1 DFQATT and CDR2 SNEGSKA (reference sequence). This CDR3 contains 13 residues. The CDR3 reads CSASFQGASEQYV. DNA of the CDR3: TGCAGTGCTAGTTTTCAGGGGGCTTCCGAGCAGTACGTC.

The chain is built from TRBV18 and TRBJ1-4, with 9 nucleotides matching TRBD1. Germline V gives CDR1 KGHSH, CDR2 LQKENI. V dropped 2 bases and J dropped 5; count of bases not matched to a gene: 0. This CDR3 contains 14 residues. DNA of the CDR3: TGTGCCAGCTCACCAGGGACAGGGAATGAAAAACTGTTTTTT. It yields the protein CASSPGTGNEKLFF.

The V call is TRBV2, the J call TRBJ1-2, with TRBD1 as a possible D gene (5 bases). V was clipped by 4 bases and J by 3 bases, with 12 bases between them. Germline CDR1 SNHLY, CDR2 FYNNEI. The CDR3 spans 14 residues. The chain's CDR3 is CASSARGVHYGYTF. CDR3 in DNA: TGTGCCAGCAGTGCGAGGGGTGTTCACTATGGCTACACCTTC.

This clone has only one observation. The J gene is TRBJ1-1, the V gene TRBV6-5, with D unclear. Germline values: CDR1 MNHEY, CDR2 SVGAGI. CDR3 length: 14 residues. The V and J ends lost 4 bases and 6 bases respectively, with 15 bases between them. The CDR3 DNA follows: TGTGCCAGCAGTTGGACGCAACTCGGGCCTGAAGCTTTCTTT. This codes for CASSWTQLGPEAFF.

The V gene is TRBV7-9, the J gene TRBJ2-1; no firm D call. V lost 0 bases to trimming and J lost 10 bases, with 19 bases between them. Germline CDR1 reads SEHNR; CDR2 reads FQNEAQ (reference sequence). The CDR3 runs 16 residues. CDR3 region: CASSLATAAGDSEQFF. CDR3 DNA: TGTGCCAGCAGCTTAGCCACAGCAGCCGGCGATTCGGAGCAGTTCTTC.

The V and J genes are TRBV27 and TRBJ1-1, with D hard to call. This CDR3 has 12 amino acids. Germline CDR1 MNHEY, CDR2 SMNVEV (reference sequence). The germline V and J ends were trimmed by 6 bases and 8 bases, with 13 bases remaining between them. In DNA form, the CDR3 reads TGTGCCAGCAGGGACTTGGGTGCCGAAGCTTTCTTT. Its protein is CASRDLGAEAFF.

The chain couples TRBV5-1 to TRBJ2-6; 7 nucleotides match TRBD1. This CDR3 has 17 amino acids. Looked up from germline, CDR1 is SGHRS and CDR2 is YFSETQ. The junction had 9 bases not matched to a gene; V was cut back by 6 bases and J by 0 bases. The CDR3 DNA sequence: TGCGCCAGCACCACCGGGACAGCACACTCTGGGGCCAACGTCCTGACTTTC. It is translated as CASTTGTAHSGANVLTF. Full variable domain (outside the CDR3, taken from reference TRBV5-1 and TRBJ2-6): KAGVTQTPRYLIKTRGQQVTLSCSPISGHRSVSWYQQTPGQGLQFLFEYFSETQRNKGNFPGRFSGRQFSNSRSEMNVSTLELGDSALYLCASTTGTAHSGANVLTFGAGSRLTVL.

The chain recombines TRBV7-9 with TRBJ2-1, with D maybe TRBD2 (5 bases). Trimming left V 5 bases short and J 7 bases short, with 9 bases between. Per the germline V gene, CDR1 is SEHNR and CDR2 is FQNEAQ (reference sequence). This CDR3 contains 12 residues. The CDR3 reads CASSRGSNEQFF. In DNA, the CDR3 is TGTGCCAGCAGCCGGGGATCGAATGAGCAGTTCTTC.

The chain has TRBV5-4 and TRBJ2-1; D is possibly TRBD2 (7 bases). Trimming stripped 0 bases from V and 5 bases from J, with 12 bases between. Per germline, CDR1 SGHNT and CDR2 YYREEE (reference sequence). The CDR3 spans 15 residues. The CDR3 nucleotides read TGTGCCAGCAGCTTGGGGGGGAGGGACAACAATGAGCAGTTCTTC. As protein: CASSLGGRDNNEQFF.

V and J are TRBV28 and TRBJ1-1; no reliable D call. Germline CDR1 and CDR2: MDHEN and SYDVKM. Trimming shortened V by 4 bases and J by 2 bases, and 20 bases separated the two germline ends. The CDR3 has 17 amino acids. The CDR3: CASSSPPGGQANTEAFF. The CDR3 DNA reads TGTGCCAGCAGTTCACCCCCCGGAGGGCAGGCAAACACTGAAGCTTTCTTT.

The V gene is TRBV27, the J gene TRBJ1-6, with D unresolved. Germline CDR1 and CDR2: MNHEY and SMNVEV (reference sequence). V was cut by 3 bases and J by 7 bases, with 4 bases left in between. The CDR3 length is 12 residues. The CDR3 here is CASSFLNSPLHF. The CDR3 coding sequence is TGTGCCAGCAGTTTTTTAAATTCACCCCTCCACTTT.

V is TRBV7-9 and J is TRBJ1-4; the D gene is possibly TRBD1 (6 bases). Germline-derived CDR1 and CDR2 are SEHNR and FQNEAQ (reference sequence). This CDR3 spans 15 amino acids. Between the trimmed V and J ends, which lost 5 bases and 7 bases, there was a span of 17 bases. In DNA form, the CDR3 reads TGTGCCAGCAGCCCTAGCGGGGGGGCCGGTGAAAAACTGTTTTTT. Protein product: CASSPSGGAGEKLFF.

This chain uses TRBV5-8 with TRBJ1-2, with D unresolved. Per germline, CDR1 SGHTS and CDR2 YDEGEE. CDR3 size: 10 residues. V dropped 6 bases and J dropped 10 bases, with 10 bases sitting between them. CDR3 sequence (DNA): TGTGCCAGCACCCCCTTTTTCTACACCTTC. Translated: CASTPFFYTF. Using reference TRBV5-8 and TRBJ1-2 for the parts outside the CDR3, the full variable domain is EAGVTQSPTHLIKTRGQQATLRCSPISGHTSVYWYQQALGLGLQFLLWYDEGEERNRGNFPPRFSGRQFPNYSSELNVNALELEDSALYLCASTPFFYTFGSGTRLTVV.

In this sample, this clone turned up once. The genes are TRBV19 and TRBJ1-1; possibly TRBD1 for D (6 bases). With 8 bases removed from V and 2 bases from J, the gap between germline ends came to 15 bases. The CDR3 runs to 14 residues. From germline, CDR1 is LNHDA and CDR2 SQIVND (reference sequence). CDR3 coding DNA: TGTGCCAGTCACGTCGGGACACCCAACACTGAAGCTTTCTTT. Translating it yields CASHVGTPNTEAFF.

The genes are TRBV5-8 and TRBJ1-1, with 8 bases that match TRBD1. The CDR3 contains 15 residues. Trimming took 5 bases from V and 1 from J; bases not matched to a gene: 7. CDR1 is SGHTS and CDR2 is YDEGEE in the germline V gene. The CDR3 DNA reads TGTGCCAGCAGTCAAATGGGGACAGGGAACACTGAAGCTTTCTTT. Residues: CASSQMGTGNTEAFF.

J is TRBJ1-1 and V is TRBV7-2; the D gene is possibly TRBD1 (5 bases). V shed 5 bases and J shed 5 bases, with 18 bases lying between them. CDR1 is SGHTA and CDR2 is FQGNSA in the germline V gene. This CDR3 is built from 15 residues. CDR3 region: CASSPNRGQGTEAFF. In nucleotides, the CDR3 is TGTGCCAGCAGCCCAAATAGGGGCCAAGGGACTGAAGCTTTCTTT.

This clone was seen just once. The chain joins TRBV2 to TRBJ1-1; no clear D. The ends were cut back, 9 bases at V and 5 bases at J, with 16 bases in the middle. From germline, CDR1 is SNHLY and CDR2 FYNNEI. The CDR3 covers 13 residues. The CDR3 DNA follows: TGTGCCAGTACGCTTGAGGAGGGAACTGAAGCTTTCTTT. Its translation is CASTLEEGTEAFF.

This clone was found once. This chain uses TRBV2 with TRBJ1-1, with TRBD1 matching over 10 bases. The V gene end was trimmed by 7 bases and the J gene end by 2 bases; junction bases not matched to a gene: 4. The CDR3 spans 14 residues. CDR1 and CDR2 from the germline V gene are SNHLY and FYNNEI. DNA for the CDR3: TGTGCCAGCATGAGGGACAGGGGCAACACTGAAGCTTTCTTT. Protein: CASMRDRGNTEAFF.

The rearrangement links TRBV3-1 (or the pseudogene TRBV3-2) to TRBJ1-3, with a weak D call TRBD1 (6 bases). Trimming took off 4 bases at V and 3 bases at J, with 13 bases between the two ends. The CDR3 is 15 amino acids. Per germline, CDR1 LGHDT and CDR2 YNNKEL (reference sequence). CDR3 region: CASSREQGIGNTIYF. In DNA, the CDR3 is TGTGCCAGCAGCCGAGAGCAGGGGATTGGAAACACCATATATTTT.

The chain has TRBV4-2 and TRBJ1-4, with D uncertain. Trimming removed 4 bases at V and 6 bases at J, with 6 bases between. Germline V gene sequence: CDR1 LGHNA, CDR2 YNFKEQ. The CDR3 spans 12 residues. The CDR3 sequence is CASSRLDEKLFF. DNA for the CDR3: TGTGCCAGCAGCCGGCTCGATGAAAAACTGTTTTTT.

This clone appeared once. The rearrangement joins TRBV5-4 to TRBJ1-3; D is unclear. Per the germline V gene, CDR1 is SGHNT and CDR2 is YYREEE (reference sequence). This CDR3 is 14 amino acids long. V lost 3 bases and J 0 bases, leaving 7 bases between the germline ends. The CDR3 region has the DNA TGTGCCAGCAGCTCACGGGACTCTGGAAACACCATATATTTT. This encodes CASSSRDSGNTIYF.

This clone was detected once. In nucleotides, the CDR3 is TGTGCCAGCAGCCAAGGAGGGGGCCGTCGGTATGGCTACACCTTC. It yields the protein CASSQGGGRRYGYTF. The rearrangement uses TRBV3-1 (or the pseudogene TRBV3-2) and TRBJ1-2; 7 nucleotides match TRBD1. Trimming removed 1 base from V and 5 bases from J; junction bases left unmatched: 7. This CDR3 has 15 amino acids. The germline gives CDR1 LGHDT, CDR2 YNNKEL (reference sequence).